The rows below give T cell receptor beta chains drawn from one sample of a study of cytomegalovirus exposure and HLA in healthy donors. Clones were sequenced by immunoSEQ multiplex PCR, and TCRdb holds only the in-frame ones, with some missing. The profile shows approximately 170,000 clones, roughly three quarters of them singletons. The sequenced sample consisted of PBMCs. The receptors come from a woman aged 45-65 years in good health and CMV-seronegative. The CDR3 runs from the conserved cysteine through the conserved F or W. Fields, in order: J gene, V gene, CDR3 protein.

TRBJ1-3 | TRBV5-6 | CASSLLGTSLSGNTIYF
TRBJ1-4 | TRBV6-6 | CASSYSRGSNEKLFF
TRBJ2-1 | TRBV7-2 | CASSPSQGRTTWEEQFF
TRBJ1-2 | TRBV10-2 | CASRATGEADGYTF
TRBJ2-3 | TRBV18 | CASSRTAGTDTQYF
TRBJ2-7 | TRBV27 | CASSNPGLAGDEQYF
TRBJ2-3 | TRBV4-3 | CASSQDVAGQADTQYF
TRBJ1-4 | TRBV5-1 | CASSTTGMEVEKLFF
TRBJ1-1 | TRBV5-5 | CASSPTGSEAFF
TRBJ2-4 | TRBV23-1 | CARQGADNIQYF
TRBJ1-5 | TRBV2 | CASSGNTGLMTQHF
TRBJ1-6 | TRBV5-4 | CASRPTGVGNSPLHF
TRBJ2-5 | TRBV15 | CATSRSGRAETQYF
TRBJ1-1 | TRBV15 | CATSRDVRAAFF
TRBJ2-2 | TRBV27 | CASSFHYGTSGTDTGELFF
TRBJ1-6 | TRBV7-9 | CASSRTGESPLHF
TRBJ1-1 | TRBV9 | CASSVEDSPWNTEAFF
TRBJ2-1 | TRBV29-1 | CSVSGLAIYNEQFF
TRBJ2-7 | TRBV7-2 | CASSLGQWGTYEQYF
TRBJ1-2 | TRBV6-1 | CASSAPGQGAPGYTF
TRBJ1-2 | TRBV27 | CASTQQGSQGYTF
TRBJ2-7 | TRBV14 | CASSHLRSGGSYEQYF
TRBJ1-1 | TRBV6-6 | CASSQIRDFTEAFF
TRBJ1-2 | TRBV25-1 | CASSRQEYGYTF